This T cell receptor (beta chain) emerged from a study of CD8+CD57+ T cells in acquired aplastic anemia. Study-wide results and limits: Fewer than 30 shared CD8+ CDR3s appeared highly expressed within patients' immunodominant clones.

This clonotype was counted only a few times. Its antigen is unknown. CDR3 and TCR beta VDJ profiling relied on genomic DNA as the template. TCRdb re-analysed the reads in MiXCR, keeping a single row per CDR3 protein. The sample consists of 250,000 to 350,000 distinct CDR3 sequences, roughly half of them appearing once. Germline V gene sequence: CDR1 KGHDR, CDR2 SFDVKD. This CDR3 contains 15 residues. V dropped 0 bases and J dropped 0 bases, with 7 bases sitting between them. Material: sorted CD4+, CD8+, or CD8+CD57+ T cells (not recorded which) from PBMCs. This chain connects TRBV24-1 to TRBJ2-5; D is unresolved. This TCR was recovered from a human donor with severe aplastic anemia or a healthy control (not recorded which). For the CDR3, the DNA is TGTGCCACCAGTGATTTGAACGAATACCAAGAGACCCAGTACTTC. Translation: CATSDLNEYQETQYF.